This T cell receptor (beta chain) was identified in a study of shared clonotypes between healthy human individuals. Unmatched junction bases numbered 11, after V lost 4 bases and J lost 3 bases. CDR3 length: 17 residues. The V gene's germline CDR1 is SGHAT and CDR2 FQNNGV. Sequenced by immunoSEQ multiplex PCR; TCRdb stores in-frame clones only, minus some. The repertoire includes a few million clones, roughly 90% of them detected once, and 0.37% sits in the top ten. This clone has a single count. Negatively enriched CD4+ T cells were divided by CD45RA into naive and memory. This TCR derives from a man aged 18 to 35 in good health. Some clones in this sample may be carry-over from other donors' samples. The sample comprised naive CD4+ T cells from PBMCs. Subset of the sample: CD45RA+ positively selected. The rearrangement uses TRBV11-2 and TRBJ1-2; 10 nucleotides agree with TRBD1. CDR3 DNA sequence: TGTGCCAGCAGCTCGATCCGGGACAGGGGTGGGGACTATGGCTACACCTTC. This translates into CASSSIRDRGGDYGYTF.